This note documents a single T cell receptor (beta chain) sequence. No antigen is known for it. Within one base of it there is no much larger clone, and no base qualities were kept. These data originate in a study of blood T cell repertoires in COVID-19 (dated by TCRdb to the early 2020s). Context from the whole study: Samples from collaborators originated in the United States, Italy and Spain and spanned both the acute and convalescent phases of COVID-19. Where available, HLA class I and class II types were obtained from metadata supplied by the sample provider rather than from assay-based typing. The dataset comprised deeply sampled blood TCRbeta repertoires from subjects exposed to, actively infected with, or recovered from COVID-19. The repertoires were released in a freely available public database intended as a resource for research on the immune response to SARS-CoV-2. A de-identified subject ID, COVID-19 status, age in years and sex were almost always included in the sample metadata. The prospective study material was composed of cDNA or gDNA derived from T cells, B-cell-depleted T cells, or PBMCs. Samples came from the ongoing ImmuneRACE study (first 160 participants) plus 1,254 subjects from 6 global collaborators.

The trim is 4 bases for V and 8 bases for J, with a gap of 14 bases between the germline ends. The CDR1 and CDR2 encoded by the germline V gene (reference sequence) are LNHNV and YYDKDF. The CDR3, cysteine through phenylalanine, is 13 amino acids long. Just the 39-base CDR3 DNA is kept, in frame starting at base 1. TCRbeta CDR3 regions were amplified from genomic DNA using the immunoSEQ Assay, a bias-controlled multiplex PCR. The paper's processing steps were these. The number of nucleated cells in each sample was estimated from the amplification of reference gene primers within the assay. To quantify the absolute abundance of each unique TCRbeta CDR3 rearrangement, sequence reads were collapsed and filtered. Productive Simpson clonality was computed per sample as the square root of Simpson's diversity index over productive rearrangements. TCRdb stores this immuneACCESS table with in-frame sequences only. Part of the clones is absent; in the studies checked, under half of the shortfall reflects unresolved V genes, and no reason is known for the rest. The V and J calls and clone size come from that table; D and trimming were worked out from the DNA. For this sample there are tens of thousands of clones; over 85% appear just once. Of the sample, around 2.1% is held by the ten largest clones.

What the study reported, not specific to this receptor: The amount of clinical and demographic metadata varied by source and participant and was provided uncurated.

The collaborating institutions used their own protocols to collect whole blood in K2EDTA tubes. Collaborator samples were shipped for TCRbeta analysis as frozen whole blood, isolated PBMCs, or DNA extracted from either sample type. The receptor's source is a man aged 50 to 60 with acute or convalescent COVID-19. Recombination connected TRBV15 to TRBJ1-1, with no D gene named confidently. The source material was peripheral blood. The DNA is TGTGCCACCAGCAAGGACCCGGGGAGAGAAGCTTTCTTT. Its protein reads: CATSKDPGREAFF.